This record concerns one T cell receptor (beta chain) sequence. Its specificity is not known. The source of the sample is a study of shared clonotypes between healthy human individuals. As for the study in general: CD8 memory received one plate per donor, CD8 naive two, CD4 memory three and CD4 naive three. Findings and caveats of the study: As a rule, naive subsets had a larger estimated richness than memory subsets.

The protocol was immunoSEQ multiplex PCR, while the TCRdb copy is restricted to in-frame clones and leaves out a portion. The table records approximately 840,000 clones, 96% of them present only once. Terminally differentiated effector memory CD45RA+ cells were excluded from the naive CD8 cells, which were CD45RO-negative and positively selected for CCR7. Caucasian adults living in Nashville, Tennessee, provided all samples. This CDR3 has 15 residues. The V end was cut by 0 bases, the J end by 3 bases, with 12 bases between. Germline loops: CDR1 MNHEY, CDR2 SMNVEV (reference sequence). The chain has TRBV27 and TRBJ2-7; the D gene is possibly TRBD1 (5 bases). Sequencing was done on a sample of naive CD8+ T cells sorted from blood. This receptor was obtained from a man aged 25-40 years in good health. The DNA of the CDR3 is TGTGCCAGCAGTTTATCGATGAGTCAGGGCTACGAGCAGTACTTC. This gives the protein CASSLSMSQGYEQYF.